The 18 T cell receptor beta chains below were found in one sample sequenced in a study of blood T cell repertoires in COVID-19. Data came from immunoSEQ multiplex PCR; TCRdb stores just in-frame clones and leaves some out. The sample holds some 220,000 clones, about four fifths seen once. The sample comprised PBMCs or T cells enriched from blood (not recorded which). These receptors came from a woman in her thirties or forties with acute COVID-19.

V gene TRBV28 combines with J gene TRBJ1-5, with D possibly TRBD1 on 6 matching bases. V lost 3 bases and J 3 bases, leaving 24 bases between the germline ends. Germline-derived CDR1 and CDR2 are MDHEN and SYDVKM. CDR3 length: 19 amino acids. CDR3 residues: CASSFSPKQGAPPNQPQHF. The DNA of the CDR3 is TGTGCCAGCAGTTTCTCCCCAAAACAGGGTGCTCCACCCAATCAGCCCCAGCATTTT. Combining the CDR3 with reference TRBV28 and TRBJ1-5 gives the whole variable domain DVKVTQSSRYLVKRTGEKVFLECVQDMDHENMFWYRQDPGLGLRLIYFSYDVKMKEKGDIPEGYSVSREKKERFSLILESASTNQTSMYLCASSFSPKQGAPPNQPQHFGDGTRLSIL.

The chain carries TRBV19 and TRBJ1-5, with D unclear. Trimming stripped 5 bases from V and 2 bases from J, with 16 bases between. This CDR3 has 16 amino acids. Germline-derived CDR1 and CDR2 are LNHDA and SQIVND (reference sequence). The DNA for the CDR3 is TGTGCCAGTAGTCTCGCAACGAGGGCGGGCAATCAGCCCCAGCATTTT. Protein product: CASSLATRAGNQPQHF.

CDR3 nucleotides: TGTGCCAGCTCACCTATGGACAAACCTGAAGCTTTCTTT. Translating gives CASSPMDKPEAFF. This chain uses TRBV18 with TRBJ1-1, with a tentative D call TRBD1 (5 bases). The CDR3 is 13 amino acids. V was trimmed by 3 bases and J by 6 bases, leaving 11 bases between them. Germline V gene data show CDR1 as KGHSH and CDR2 as LQKENI.

The gene calls are TRBV7-2 and TRBJ1-2; D remains unclear. The CDR3 totals 14 residues. Trimming shortened V by 1 base and J by 2 bases, and 8 bases separated the two germline ends. CDR1 SGHTA and CDR2 FQGNSA come from the germline V gene. CDR3 amino acids: CASSLVAGNYGYTF. CDR3 nucleotide sequence: TGTGCCAGCAGCTTAGTCGCGGGGAACTATGGCTACACCTTC.

CDR3 residues: CASSAWTGGNEKLFF. The DNA of the CDR3 is TGTGCCAGCAGTGCCTGGACAGGGGGTAATGAAAAACTGTTTTTT. This chain uses TRBV27 with TRBJ1-4, with 10 bases fitting TRBD1. This CDR3 is built from 15 residues. V lost 5 bases and J lost 4; bases outside the gene matches: 4. Germline CDR1 MNHEY, CDR2 SMNVEV (reference sequence).

This clone was counted between two and nine times. This chain links TRBV4-1 with TRBJ2-1, with 7 bases fitting TRBD2. CDR1 and CDR2 from the germline V gene are MGHRA and YSYEKL. V dropped 1 base and J dropped 0; count of bases not matched to a gene: 3. The CDR3 loop spans 16 amino acids. The CDR3 nucleotides read TGCGCCAGCAGCCAAGCGGGAGGCCACTCCTACAATGAGCAGTTCTTC. It is translated as CASSQAGGHSYNEQFF.

The CDR3 DNA sequence: TGCGCCAGCAGCCGGGACCAGGGGGATACGCAGTATTTT. Protein product: CASSRDQGDTQYF. The V gene is TRBV5-1, the J gene TRBJ2-3, with D tentatively TRBD1 (6 bases). V was pared by 4 bases and J by 6 bases, with 12 bases between. The CDR3 extends over 13 amino acids. CDR1 is SGHRS, CDR2 YFSETQ, per germline.

V usage is TRBV4-1 and J usage is TRBJ2-3; D perhaps matches TRBD2 (5 bases). Trimming left V 1 base short and J 0 bases short, with 8 bases between. The length of the CDR3 is 15 residues. The germline V gene encodes CDR1 MGHRA and CDR2 YSYEKL. The CDR3 DNA reads TGCGCCAGCAGCCAAGTCGGGATTAGCACAGATACGCAGTATTTT. Protein: CASSQVGISTDTQYF.

The chain carries TRBV19 and TRBJ2-3; TRBD1 matches at 10 bases. The CDR3 sequence is 16 residues long. V lost 3 bases and J lost 5; bases outside the gene matches: 8. CDR1 LNHDA and CDR2 SQIVND come from the germline V gene (reference sequence). DNA for the CDR3: TGTGCCAGTAGTATCGCAGGACAGGGGGTAGGAGATACGCAGTATTTT. Protein sequence: CASSIAGQGVGDTQYF.

The genes are TRBV5-1 and TRBJ2-1, with TRBD2 matching 10 bases. This CDR3 region has 16 residues. Looked up from germline, CDR1 is SGHRS and CDR2 is YFSETQ. Trimming took 2 bases from V and 8 from J; bases not matched to a gene: 10. For the CDR3, the DNA is TGCGCCAGCAGCTTTCGGCCAGCGGGAGGGTCGGATGAGCAGTTCTTC. Translating gives CASSFRPAGGSDEQFF.

This clone has only one observation. This sequence joins TRBV30 and TRBJ2-3; 7 bases fit TRBD1. V was clipped by 5 bases and J by 1 base; unmatched bases: 0. This CDR3 has 12 residues. In germline, CDR1 is GTSNPN, CDR2 SVGIG (reference sequence). CDR3 DNA sequence: TGTGCCTGGGACAGGGGCACAGATACGCAGTATTTT. It yields the protein CAWDRGTDTQYF.

The gene calls are TRBV6-6 and TRBJ2-2, with TRBD2 identical over 10 bases. J gave up 5 bases and V 4 bases, and 7 bases lay outside the gene matches. CDR1 MNHNY and CDR2 SVGAGI come from the germline V gene (reference sequence). The CDR3 sequence is 16 residues long. The CDR3 sequence is CASSWRLAGETGELFF. Written as DNA, the CDR3 is TGTGCCAGCAGTTGGCGGCTAGCGGGAGAAACCGGGGAGCTGTTTTTT.

The J gene is TRBJ2-3, the V gene TRBV7-2; 7 nucleotides agree with TRBD1. V dropped 2 bases and J dropped 4; count of bases not matched to a gene: 3. In germline, CDR1 is SGHTA, CDR2 FQGNSA. The length of the CDR3 is 14 residues. The CDR3 DNA follows: TGTGCCAGCAGCTTATACAGGGGTGCAGATACGCAGTATTTT. This translates into CASSLYRGADTQYF.

This sequence joins TRBV7-2 and TRBJ1-5, with TRBD1 identical over 8 bases. The CDR3 consists of 15 residues. With V trimmed by 3 bases and J by 0 bases, 1 base remained unmatched. The germline V gene has CDR1 SGHTA and CDR2 FQGNSA. CDR3 sequence: CASSLTGVSNQPQHF. The CDR3 DNA reads TGTGCCAGCAGCTTGACAGGGGTTAGCAATCAGCCCCAGCATTTT. Using reference TRBV7-2 and TRBJ1-5 for the parts outside the CDR3, the full variable domain is GAGVSQSPSNKVTEKGKDVELRCDPISGHTALYWYRQSLGQGLEFLIYFQGNSAPDKSGLPSDRFSAERTGGSVSTLTIQRTQQEDSAVYLCASSLTGVSNQPQHFGDGTRLSIL.

This chain uses TRBV2 with TRBJ1-5; TRBD1 matches at 9 bases. This CDR3 is 14 amino acids long. Germline trimming cut 5 bases from V and 9 bases from J; bases unmatched to any gene: 8. The germline CDR1 and CDR2 sequences are SNHLY and FYNNEI. CDR3 coding DNA: TGTGCCAGCAGTACTCTGACAGGGGGAAGGCCCCAGCATTTT. Residues: CASSTLTGGRPQHF.

The V call is TRBV19, the J call TRBJ2-7; the match to TRBD1 covers 9 bases. This CDR3 has 16 amino acids. Germline V gives CDR1 LNHDA, CDR2 SQIVND (reference sequence). V lost 1 base, J lost 3 bases, and 7 bases stayed unmatched. The DNA for the CDR3 is TGTGCCAGTAGTATAGTAGGAGACAGGGGGAACTACGAGCAGTACTTC. Amino acid sequence: CASSIVGDRGNYEQYF. Full variable domain (missing parts from reference TRBV19 and TRBJ2-7): DGGITQSPKYLFRKEGQNVTLSCEQNLNHDAMYWYRQDPGQGLRLIYYSQIVNDFQKGDIAEGYSVSREKKESFPLTVTSAQKNPTAFYLCASSIVGDRGNYEQYFGPGTRLTVT.

The chain joins TRBV6-5 to TRBJ2-2, with 9 bases matching TRBD1. CDR3 length: 15 amino acids. The germline gives CDR1 MNHEY, CDR2 SVGAGI. After removal of 6 bases from V and 1 base from J, the junction contained 3 bases not matched to a gene. The DNA for the CDR3 is TGTGCCAGCAGCTGGGACAGGGTGAACACCGGGGAGCTGTTTTTT. This codes for CASSWDRVNTGELFF.

CDR3 nucleotides: TGTGCCAGCGAGAGCCTTACTCCTAGCACAGATACGCAGTATTTT. Translating gives CASESLTPSTDTQYF. V is TRBV6-6 and J is TRBJ2-3; no clear D gene. Trimming stripped 8 bases from V and 0 bases from J, with 15 bases between. The CDR3 consists of 15 residues. Germline V CDR1 and CDR2: MNHNY, SVGAGI (reference sequence).